The subject of this entry is one TCR beta chain. The antigen is not known. Trimming at V came to 4 bases and at J to 1 base, leaving 7 bases not matched to a gene. Germline CDR1 reads SGDLS; CDR2 reads YYNGEE. CDR3 length equals 16 residues. The source of the sample is a study of T cell responses to AZD1222 COVID-19 vaccine. The protocol was immunoSEQ multiplex PCR, while the TCRdb copy is restricted to in-frame clones and leaves out a portion. The sample holds some 140,000 clones, around 93% seen once. General study findings and limits: Most donors were white British and more were female, and clonal diversity was possibly underestimated.

This chain joins TRBV9 and TRBJ1-1; 10 bases are shared with TRBD1. The sequencing here drew on peripheral blood, taken on day 0 of AZD1222 vaccination. The receptor was derived from an adult in good health. CDR3 in amino acids: CASSLSRTGGNTEAFF. The CDR3 DNA is TGTGCCAGCAGCCTTTCTAGGACAGGGGGGAACACTGAAGCTTTCTTT.